A single sample gave rise to the 6 T cell receptor beta chains below, sequenced in a study of blood T cell repertoires in COVID-19 (dated by TCRdb to the early 2020s). The library was produced with the immunoSEQ multiplex PCR assay. Held by TCRdb, this immuneACCESS table contains in-frame sequences only and omits some clones. Under half of the omission traces to an unresolved V gene where checked; the cause of the rest is unknown. The sample table records about 46,000 clones; roughly 85% of these occur just once. The ten biggest clones cover around 16% of the sample. Input material: peripheral blood. The origin of the receptors is a human donor in a cohort sampled during active COVID-19. The donor label of this sample is uncertain.

This chain joins TRBV30 and TRBJ2-1; no reliable D call. The V gene lost 0 bases and the J gene lost 3 bases, with 12 bases spanning the gap. CDR1 and CDR2 from the germline V gene are GTSNPN and SVGIG (reference sequence). The CDR3 is 15 residues long. In DNA form, the CDR3 reads TGTGCCTGGAGTGTCGACAATAACAACTACAATGAGCAGTTCTTC. The encoded protein is CAWSVDNNNYNEQFF.

The chain is built from TRBV7-8 and TRBJ1-5; 7 positions match TRBD1. This CDR3 is 15 amino acids long. Trimming at V came to 10 bases and at J to 1 base, leaving 10 bases not matched to a gene. CDR1 SGHVS and CDR2 FQNEAQ come from the germline V gene. The CDR3 coding sequence is TGTGCCACCCAAGGATTGACAGGGAGCAATCAGCCCCAGCATTTT. It yields the protein CATQGLTGSNQPQHF.

This chain connects TRBV12-3 or TRBV12-4 to TRBJ2-7; 7 nucleotides line up with TRBD1. V lost 5 bases to trimming and J lost 3 bases; unmatched junction nucleotides: 1. CDR3 length equals 12 residues. Here the CDR3 DNA reads TGTGCCAGCAGTGGGGACAGCTACGAGCAGTACTTC. It specifies CASSGDSYEQYF.

The chain carries TRBV7-2 and TRBJ2-3; perhaps TRBD2 as D (5 bases). The CDR3 consists of 13 residues. CDR1 is SGHTA and CDR2 is FQGNSA in the germline V gene. V lost 2 bases to trimming and J lost 9 bases, with 12 bases between them. The CDR3 protein is CASSLMDGGTQYF. Here the CDR3 DNA reads TGTGCCAGCAGCTTAATGGATGGAGGAACGCAGTATTTT.

The chain is built from TRBV30 and TRBJ2-5; maybe TRBD1 (6 bases). From germline, CDR1 is GTSNPN and CDR2 SVGIG (reference sequence). The CDR3 extends over 13 amino acids. Trimming took off 5 bases at V and 4 bases at J, with 14 bases between the two ends. The CDR3 DNA is TGTGCCTGGGCACAGGGATTTCGAGAGACCCAGTACTTC. Its translation is CAWAQGFRETQYF.

About this clone: Relative to the germline gene, one junction end is altered; a read error may explain this. V gene TRBV7-3 combines with J gene TRBJ2-2; tentative D call: TRBD1 (6 bases). The CDR3 is made up of 17 amino acids. Germline assignment: CDR1 SGHTA and CDR2 FQGTGA. The CDR3 is CASSPVWGIKGHRGAVF. In DNA, the CDR3 is TGTGCCAGCAGCCCAGTATGGGGGATAAAGGGACACCGGGGAGCTGTTTTT.